The 16 T cell receptor beta chains in this list originate from one sample, sequenced in a study of T cells in narcolepsy. Profiled with immunoSEQ multiplex PCR; TCRdb holds only in-frame clones, not every one. The sample includes 25,000 to 35,000 clones, about 76% of them seen just once. Sequencing used CD45RA- memory CD4+ T cells from PBMCs. These receptors were taken from a human donor with narcolepsy.

The rearrangement joins TRBV15 to TRBJ1-5; D is uncertain. With 2 bases removed from V and 0 bases from J, the gap between germline ends came to 8 bases. CDR1 and CDR2 from the germline V gene are LNHNV and YYDKDF (reference sequence). The CDR3 sequence is 15 residues long. This CDR3 is CATSRMEYSNQPQHF. CDR3 coding DNA: TGTGCCACCAGCAGAATGGAGTATAGCAATCAGCCCCAGCATTTT.

The gene calls are TRBV7-2 and TRBJ1-6, with no clear D. Between the trimmed V and J ends, which lost 4 bases and 9 bases, there was a span of 10 bases. CDR1 and CDR2 from the germline V gene are SGHTA and FQGNSA. The CDR3 covers 13 residues. The CDR3 protein is CASSWMNTSPLHF. For the CDR3, the DNA is TGTGCCAGCAGCTGGATGAATACTTCACCCCTCCACTTT.

J is TRBJ2-3 and V is TRBV11-1; D gene uncertain. CDR1 and CDR2 (germline): SGHAT, FQDESV (reference sequence). The V end lost 5 bases, the J end lost 4 bases, and 10 bases lay between the germline ends. The CDR3 length is 13 residues. CDR3 sequence reads: CASSVGFADTQYF. The CDR3 DNA reads TGTGCCAGCAGCGTGGGGTTCGCAGATACGCAGTATTTT. The entire variable domain, with the rest obtained from reference TRBV11-1 and TRBJ2-3, is as follows: EAEVAQSPRYKITEKSQAVAFWCDPISGHATLYWYRQILGQGPELLVQFQDESVVDDSQLPKDRFSAERLKGVDSTLKIQPAELGDSAMYLCASSVGFADTQYFGPGTRLTVL.

In regard to this clone: The sample has other DNA sequences that encode this CDR3 too. The chain has TRBV9 and TRBJ2-7; D gene ambiguous. Germline V gene data show CDR1 as SGDLS and CDR2 as YYNGEE. This CDR3 comprises 15 residues. Trimming shortened V by 0 bases and J by 2 bases, and 12 bases separated the two germline ends. The CDR3 sequence: CASSVAPDHPYEQYF. The DNA for the CDR3 is TGTGCCAGCAGCGTAGCCCCGGACCACCCCTACGAGCAGTACTTC. Full variable domain (remainder filled in from reference TRBV9 and TRBJ2-7): DSGVTQTPKHLITATGQRVTLRCSPRSGDLSVYWYQQSLDQGLQFLIQYYNGEERAKGNILERFSAQQFPDLHSELNLSSLELGDSALYFCASSVAPDHPYEQYFGPGTRLTVT.

J is TRBJ2-4 and V is TRBV14; D is uncertain. The V gene lost 4 bases and the J gene lost 6 bases, with 7 bases spanning the gap. Looked up from germline, CDR1 is SGHDN and CDR2 is FVKESK. The CDR3 runs 12 residues. DNA for the CDR3: TGTGCCAGCAGCCCCTCGCGAAACATTCAGTACTTC. Protein sequence: CASSPSRNIQYF.

The gene calls are TRBV9 and TRBJ2-3; no reliable D call. Trimming cost V 2 bases and J 0 bases, with 1 base left between them. The CDR3 is 12 amino acids. The germline gives CDR1 SGDLS, CDR2 YYNGEE. CDR3 protein: CASSVSTDTQYF. CDR3 coding DNA: TGTGCCAGCAGCGTTAGCACAGATACGCAGTATTTT.

This clone was found a few times. The chain has TRBV9 and TRBJ1-3, with a possible D match to TRBD1 (5 bases). The CDR3 is 17 amino acids. Trimming pared 1 base from V and 0 bases from J, leaving 14 bases between. Germline CDR1 and CDR2: SGDLS and YYNGEE. CDR3 coding DNA: TGTGCCAGCAGCGTAAACCCAGGGACGGTCTCTGGAAACACCATATATTTT. Its translation: CASSVNPGTVSGNTIYF.

The chain has TRBV7-9 and TRBJ1-2; no reliable D call. The V gene's germline CDR1 is SEHNR and CDR2 FQNEAQ (reference sequence). Trimming stripped 5 bases from V and 10 bases from J, with 11 bases between. This CDR3 comprises 11 residues. CDR3 DNA: TGTGCCAGCAGCCAAGCCAGCTACTACACCTTC. Translated: CASSQASYYTF.

CDR3 protein: CASSPGRGNTGELFF. Here the CDR3 DNA reads TGTGCCAGCAGCCCCGGGAGGGGGAACACCGGGGAGCTGTTTTTT. V is TRBV11-3 and J is TRBJ2-2; 8 nucleotides line up with TRBD2. The ends lost 5 bases at V and 1 base at J; junction bases unmatched: 3. Germline V lookup: CDR1 SGHNT, CDR2 YENEEA. CDR3 length: 15 amino acids. The full variable domain, its missing parts supplied by reference TRBV11-3 and TRBJ2-2, is EAGVVQSPRYKIIEKKQPVAFWCNPISGHNTLYWYLQNLGQGPELLIRYENEEAVDDSQLPKDRFSAERLKGVDSTLKIQPAELGDSAVYLCASSPGRGNTGELFFGEGSRLTVL.

The chain recombines TRBV19 with TRBJ2-2; 9 bases line up with TRBD2. This CDR3 is built from 14 residues. Germline V gives CDR1 LNHDA, CDR2 SQIVND (reference sequence). J was trimmed by 7 bases and V by 5 bases; bases with no gene match: 5. CDR3 sequence: CASSRASGIGELFF. CDR3 nucleotide sequence: TGTGCCAGTAGTCGCGCTAGCGGGATCGGGGAGCTGTTTTTT.

The chain is built from TRBV5-1 and TRBJ2-1, with 10 bases that match TRBD2. This CDR3 spans 17 amino acids. The V and J ends lost 4 bases and 6 bases, in that order; junction bases with no gene match: 13. Germline assignment: CDR1 SGHRS and CDR2 YFSETQ. The CDR3 protein is CASSLATSGSLTNEQFF. In DNA, the CDR3 is TGCGCCAGCAGCCTCGCGACTAGCGGGTCGCTTACCAATGAGCAGTTCTTC. Full variable domain (missing parts from reference TRBV5-1 and TRBJ2-1): KAGVTQTPRYLIKTRGQQVTLSCSPISGHRSVSWYQQTPGQGLQFLFEYFSETQRNKGNFPGRFSGRQFSNSRSEMNVSTLELGDSALYLCASSLATSGSLTNEQFFGPGTRLTVL.

This chain uses TRBV7-9 with TRBJ1-1, with D perhaps matching TRBD1 (5 bases). V was trimmed by 8 bases and J by 3 bases, leaving 10 bases between them. This CDR3 region has 12 residues. Germline V gene sequence: CDR1 SEHNR, CDR2 FQNEAQ (reference sequence). CDR3 amino acids: CASRDGDTEAFF. The CDR3 nucleotides read TGTGCCAGCCGGGACGGTGACACTGAAGCTTTCTTT.

The chain carries TRBV11-3 and TRBJ2-1, with D uncertain. The germline CDR1 and CDR2 sequences are SGHNT and YENEEA. The CDR3 runs 15 residues. V lost 1 base and J lost 0, with 7 bases in between. Here the CDR3 reads CASSLGTASYNEQFF. The CDR3 nucleotides read TGTGCCAGCAGCTTAGGGACGGCCTCCTACAATGAGCAGTTCTTC.

DNA for the CDR3: TGTGCCAGCAGCTTAGATCGAGGGAACCTGGGCAATGAGCAGTTCTTC. It encodes CASSLDRGNLGNEQFF. The chain links TRBV11-3 to TRBJ2-1; D possibly corresponds to TRBD2 (5 bases). The V gene's germline CDR1 is SGHNT and CDR2 YENEEA. V dropped 0 bases and J dropped 6 bases, with 15 bases sitting between them. There are 16 residues in the CDR3.

The rearrangement uses TRBV27 and TRBJ2-3, with 7 nucleotides matching TRBD2. Germline V gene data show CDR1 as MNHEY and CDR2 as SMNVEV (reference sequence). V dropped 5 bases and J dropped 3; count of bases not matched to a gene: 8. This CDR3 has 15 residues. Here the CDR3 reads CASSDPGGLTDTQYF. The CDR3 DNA reads as TGTGCCAGCAGTGATCCGGGGGGTCTAACAGATACGCAGTATTTT.

The chain has TRBV7-6 and TRBJ2-5; 7 bases fit TRBD2. The J call may be incorrect, as the DNA end agrees better with TRBJ2-7. Germline V gives CDR1 SGHVS, CDR2 FNYEAQ. The CDR3 runs 15 residues. The CDR3 loop is CASRRGSSGSYEQYF. The DNA of the CDR3 is TGTGCCAGCCGTAGAGGGTCTAGCGGATCCTACGAGCAGTACTTC.